This T cell receptor (beta chain) stems from a study of blood T cell repertoires in COVID-19. Libraries were prepared by immunoSEQ multiplex PCR; TCRdb keeps only in-frame clonotypes and omits some of them. The sample includes more than 150,000 clones, more than 65% seen only once; the top ten take roughly 11%. Germline-derived CDR1 and CDR2 are MDHEN and SYDVKM. Deletions cut 8 bases from V and 1 base from J, with 12 bases between. This CDR3 spans 14 amino acids. The rearrangement links TRBV28 to TRBJ1-5; possibly TRBD1 for D (5 bases). The sequence was collected from a man aged 45-60 years who had recovered from COVID-19. Sequenced sample: PBMCs or T cells enriched from blood (not recorded which). This CDR3 is CASSEGPSNQPQHF. CDR3 sequence (DNA): TGTGCCAGCTCGGAGGGACCGAGCAATCAGCCCCAGCATTTT. Using reference TRBV28 and TRBJ1-5 for the parts outside the CDR3, the full variable domain is DVKVTQSSRYLVKRTGEKVFLECVQDMDHENMFWYRQDPGLGLRLIYFSYDVKMKEKGDIPEGYSVSREKKERFSLILESASTNQTSMYLCASSEGPSNQPQHFGDGTRLSIL.